These 10 T cell receptor beta chains came from one sample sequenced in a study of blood T cell repertoires in COVID-19. This table comes from immunoSEQ multiplex PCR, and its TCRdb copy is limited to in-frame clones, with some not included. The sample carries roughly 100,000 clones, about 90% recorded once. Sequenced material: peripheral blood. These receptors came from a human donor in a cohort sampled during active COVID-19.

The J gene is TRBJ1-1, the V gene TRBV3-1 (or the pseudogene TRBV3-2), with 8 bases lining up with TRBD1. After removal of 1 base from V and 4 bases from J, the junction contained 2 bases not matched to a gene. CDR1 is LGHDT and CDR2 is YNNKEL in the germline V gene (reference sequence). The CDR3 has 14 residues. The CDR3, as DNA: TGTGCCAGCAGCCAAGCTACAGGGGGCACTGAAGCTTTCTTT. Translated, it gives CASSQATGGTEAFF.

The CDR3 sequence: CASSEATKHTDEQYF. The CDR3 bases are TGTGCCAGCAGTGAAGCGACTAAACATACGGACGAGCAGTACTTC. V is TRBV2 and J is TRBJ2-7; D might be TRBD2 (5 bases). Trimming took 0 bases from V and 5 from J, leaving 14 bases between them. Germline CDR1 reads SNHLY; CDR2 reads FYNNEI. The length of the CDR3 is 15 residues.

This chain uses TRBV10-3 with TRBJ2-1; 9 bases agree with TRBD2. The V and J ends lost 6 bases and 9 bases, in that order; junction bases with no gene match: 9. The CDR3 is 14 residues long. Per the germline V gene, CDR1 is ENHRY and CDR2 is SYGVKD. CDR3 amino acids: CAIRRDSGGSEQFF. The CDR3 DNA reads TGTGCCATCAGAAGGGACAGCGGGGGGTCTGAGCAGTTCTTC.

V and J are TRBV7-9 and TRBJ1-1; TRBD1 might be the D (5 bases). In germline, CDR1 is SEHNR, CDR2 FQNEAQ (reference sequence). The CDR3 totals 15 residues. The germline V and J ends were trimmed by 6 bases and 1 base, with 15 bases remaining between them. The CDR3 coding sequence is TGTGCCAGCAGGAACGTCAGGGTTCAGAACACTGAAGCTTTCTTT. Amino acid sequence: CASRNVRVQNTEAFF.

J is TRBJ1-3 and V is TRBV28, with 7 bases aligning to TRBD1. The CDR3 has 15 amino acids. CDR1 is MDHEN and CDR2 is SYDVKM in the germline V gene. The trim removed 7 bases at V and 4 bases at J, leaving 10 bases unmatched. The CDR3 region is CASISRDSGGNTIYF. CDR3 DNA: TGTGCCAGCATTAGCCGGGACAGCGGGGGAAACACCATATATTTT.

The chain joins TRBV5-1 to TRBJ1-5; a possible D gene is TRBD1 (5 bases). Germline assignment: CDR1 SGHRS and CDR2 YFSETQ. Trimming pared 0 bases from V and 5 bases from J, leaving 12 bases between. The CDR3 consists of 15 residues. CDR3 region: CASSLEHPGDQPQHF. CDR3 DNA sequence: TGCGCCAGCAGCTTGGAGCACCCGGGGGATCAGCCCCAGCATTTT.

This chain links TRBV7-9 with TRBJ1-4; no clear D. The CDR3 has 16 residues. V was shortened by 2 bases and J by 8 bases, with 18 bases between the two germline ends. Germline-derived CDR1 and CDR2 are SEHNR and FQNEAQ (reference sequence). This CDR3 reads CASSLKGLTTGEKLFF. The CDR3 bases are TGTGCCAGCAGCTTAAAAGGACTTACCACGGGAGAAAAACTGTTTTTT. The full variable domain, rest sourced from reference TRBV7-9 and TRBJ1-4, is DTGVSQNPRHKITKRGQNVTFRCDPISEHNRLYWYRQTLGQGPEFLTYFQNEAQLEKSRLLSDRFSAERPKGSFSTLEIQRTEQGDSAMYLCASSLKGLTTGEKLFFGSGTQLSVL.

The V and J genes are TRBV27 and TRBJ2-6, with 10 nucleotides matching TRBD2. Trimming cost V 4 bases and J 0 bases; bases outside gene matches: 6. CDR1 MNHEY and CDR2 SMNVEV come from the germline V gene (reference sequence). This CDR3 is 18 amino acids long. CDR3 loop: CASSSLAGADSGANVLTF. CDR3 DNA: TGTGCCAGCAGTTCCCTAGCGGGAGCAGACTCTGGGGCCAACGTCCTGACTTTC.

This clone has a handful of counts. This CDR3 reads CASSYPGTVPYEQYF. The CDR3 DNA is TGTGCCAGTAGTTATCCCGGGACAGTCCCCTACGAGCAGTACTTC. This chain links TRBV19 with TRBJ2-7; 7 nucleotides agree with TRBD1. Germline values: CDR1 LNHDA, CDR2 SQIVND (reference sequence). The J segment lost 2 bases and the V segment lost 5 bases, leaving 9 bases of the junction unmatched. The CDR3 covers 15 residues.

The chain carries TRBV13 and TRBJ1-2, with D possibly TRBD1 on 6 matching bases. Germline CDR1 reads PRHDT; CDR2 reads FYEKMQ (reference sequence). The length of the CDR3 is 15 residues. Trimming shortened V by 0 bases and J by 2 bases, and 10 bases separated the two germline ends. The CDR3 protein is CASSLGQGANYGYTF. The CDR3 coding sequence is TGTGCCAGCAGCTTAGGACAGGGTGCGAACTATGGCTACACCTTC.